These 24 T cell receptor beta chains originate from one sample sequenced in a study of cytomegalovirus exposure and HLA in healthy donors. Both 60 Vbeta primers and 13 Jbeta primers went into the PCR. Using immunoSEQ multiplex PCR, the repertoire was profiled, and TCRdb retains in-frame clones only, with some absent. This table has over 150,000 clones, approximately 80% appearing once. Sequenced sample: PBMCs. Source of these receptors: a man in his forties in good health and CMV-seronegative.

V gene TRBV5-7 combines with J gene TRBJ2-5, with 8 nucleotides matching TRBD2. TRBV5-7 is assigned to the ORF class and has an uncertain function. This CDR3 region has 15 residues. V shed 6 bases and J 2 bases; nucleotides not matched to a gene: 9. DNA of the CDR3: TGTGCCAGCACCCCTGAGCGGGGGAGACAAGAGACCCAGTACTTC. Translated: CASTPERGRQETQYF.

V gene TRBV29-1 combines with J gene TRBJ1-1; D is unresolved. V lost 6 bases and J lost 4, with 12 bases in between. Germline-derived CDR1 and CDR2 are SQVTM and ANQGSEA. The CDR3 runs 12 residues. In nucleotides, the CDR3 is TGCAGCGTCCCCAGTTACAGCACTGAAGCTTTCTTT. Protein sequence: CSVPSYSTEAFF.

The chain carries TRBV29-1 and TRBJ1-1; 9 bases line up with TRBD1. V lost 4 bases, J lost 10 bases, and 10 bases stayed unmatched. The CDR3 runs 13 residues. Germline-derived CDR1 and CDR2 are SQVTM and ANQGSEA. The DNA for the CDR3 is TGCAGCGTTGTACCGGACAGGGGAGAGGTAGCTTTCTTT. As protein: CSVVPDRGEVAFF.

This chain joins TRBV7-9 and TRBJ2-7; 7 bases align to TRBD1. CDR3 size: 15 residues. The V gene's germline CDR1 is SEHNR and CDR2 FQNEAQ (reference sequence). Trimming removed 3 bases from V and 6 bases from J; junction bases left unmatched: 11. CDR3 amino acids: CASSFVQTGTLEQYF. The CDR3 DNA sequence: TGTGCCAGCAGCTTTGTACAGACAGGGACCCTCGAGCAGTACTTC. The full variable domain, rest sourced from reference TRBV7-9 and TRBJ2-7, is DTGVSQNPRHKITKRGQNVTFRCDPISEHNRLYWYRQTLGQGPEFLTYFQNEAQLEKSRLLSDRFSAERPKGSFSTLEIQRTEQGDSAMYLCASSFVQTGTLEQYFGPGTRLTVT.

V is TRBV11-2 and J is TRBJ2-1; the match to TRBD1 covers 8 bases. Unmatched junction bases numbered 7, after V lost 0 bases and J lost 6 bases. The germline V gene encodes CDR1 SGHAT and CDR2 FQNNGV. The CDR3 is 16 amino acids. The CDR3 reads CASSLEGSGGLNEQFF. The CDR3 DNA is TGTGCCAGCAGCTTAGAAGGGTCAGGGGGCCTCAATGAGCAGTTCTTC.

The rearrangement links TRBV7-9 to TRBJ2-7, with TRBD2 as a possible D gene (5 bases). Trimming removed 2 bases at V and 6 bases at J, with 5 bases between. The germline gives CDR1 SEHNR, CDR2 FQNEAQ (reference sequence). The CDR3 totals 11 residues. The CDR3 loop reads CASSLSGEQYF. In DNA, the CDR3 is TGTGCCAGCAGCTTAAGCGGCGAGCAGTACTTC.

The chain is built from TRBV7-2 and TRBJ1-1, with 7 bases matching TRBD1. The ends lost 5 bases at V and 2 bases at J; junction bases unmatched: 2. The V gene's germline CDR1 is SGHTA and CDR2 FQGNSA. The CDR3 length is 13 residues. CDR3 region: CASSRQGNTEAFF. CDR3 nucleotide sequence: TGTGCCAGCAGCCGACAGGGAAACACTGAAGCTTTCTTT.

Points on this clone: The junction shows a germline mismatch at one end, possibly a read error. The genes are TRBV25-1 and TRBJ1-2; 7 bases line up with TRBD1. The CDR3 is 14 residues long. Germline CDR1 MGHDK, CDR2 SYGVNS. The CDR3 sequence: CASSGGQPFYGYPF. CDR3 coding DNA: TGTGCCAGCAGTGGGGGACAGCCCTTCTATGGCTACCCCTTC.

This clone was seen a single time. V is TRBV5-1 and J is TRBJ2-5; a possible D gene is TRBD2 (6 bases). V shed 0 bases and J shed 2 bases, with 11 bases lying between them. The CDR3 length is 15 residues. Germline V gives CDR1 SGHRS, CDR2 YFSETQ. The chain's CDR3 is CASSLGLVDQETQYF. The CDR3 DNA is TGCGCCAGCAGCTTGGGACTAGTGGATCAAGAGACCCAGTACTTC.

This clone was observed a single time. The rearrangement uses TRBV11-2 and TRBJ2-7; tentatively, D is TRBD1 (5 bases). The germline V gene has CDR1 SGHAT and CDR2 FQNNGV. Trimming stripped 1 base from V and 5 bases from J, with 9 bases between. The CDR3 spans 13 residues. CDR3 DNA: TGTGCCAGCAGCTTAGTGGTAGGGGACGAGCAGTACTTC. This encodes CASSLVVGDEQYF.

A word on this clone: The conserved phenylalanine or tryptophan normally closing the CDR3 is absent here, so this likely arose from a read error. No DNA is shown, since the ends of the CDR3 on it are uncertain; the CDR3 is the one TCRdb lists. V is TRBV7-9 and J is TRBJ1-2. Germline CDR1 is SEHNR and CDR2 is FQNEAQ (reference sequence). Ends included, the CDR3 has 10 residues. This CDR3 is CASSRQLWAG.

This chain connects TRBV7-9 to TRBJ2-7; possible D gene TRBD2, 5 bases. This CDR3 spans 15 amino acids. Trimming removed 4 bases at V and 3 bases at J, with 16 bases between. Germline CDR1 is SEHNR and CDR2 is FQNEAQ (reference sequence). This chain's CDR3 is CASSSDGFAGYEQYF. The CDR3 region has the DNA TGTGCCAGCAGCTCCGACGGCTTTGCGGGCTACGAGCAGTACTTC.

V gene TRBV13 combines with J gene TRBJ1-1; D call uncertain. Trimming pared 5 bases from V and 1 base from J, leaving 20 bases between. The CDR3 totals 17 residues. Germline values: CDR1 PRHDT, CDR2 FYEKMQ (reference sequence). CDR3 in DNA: TGTGCCAGCAGCCGGATGAGGCCTAATACCGAGAACACTGAAGCTTTCTTT. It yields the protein CASSRMRPNTENTEAFF.

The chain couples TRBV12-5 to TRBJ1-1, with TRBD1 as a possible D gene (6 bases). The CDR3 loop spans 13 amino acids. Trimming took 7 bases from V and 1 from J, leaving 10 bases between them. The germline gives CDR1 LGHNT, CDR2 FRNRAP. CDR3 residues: CASAPQGNTEAFF. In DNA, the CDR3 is TGTGCTAGTGCTCCACAGGGGAACACTGAAGCTTTCTTT.

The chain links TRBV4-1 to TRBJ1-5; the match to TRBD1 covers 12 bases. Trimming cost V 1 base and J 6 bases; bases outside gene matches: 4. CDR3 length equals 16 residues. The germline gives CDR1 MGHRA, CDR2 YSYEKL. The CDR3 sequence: CASSQAGQGAFQPQHF. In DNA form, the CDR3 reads TGCGCCAGCAGCCAAGCGGGACAGGGGGCATTTCAGCCCCAGCATTTT.

Here the CDR3 reads CASSLTGSADTQYF. Written as DNA, the CDR3 is TGTGCCAGCAGCTTAACAGGGTCCGCAGATACGCAGTATTTT. V gene TRBV11-2 combines with J gene TRBJ2-3; weak D call: TRBD1 (6 bases). CDR1 SGHAT and CDR2 FQNNGV come from the germline V gene. The CDR3 is made up of 14 amino acids. V lost 2 bases, J lost 4 bases, and 10 bases lay in between.

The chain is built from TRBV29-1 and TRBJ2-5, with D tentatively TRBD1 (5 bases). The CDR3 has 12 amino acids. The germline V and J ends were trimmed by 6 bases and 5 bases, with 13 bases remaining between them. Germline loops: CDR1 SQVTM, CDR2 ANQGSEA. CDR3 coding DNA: TGCAGCGTCCCAAAGGGGTGGGAGACCCAGTACTTC. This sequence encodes CSVPKGWETQYF.

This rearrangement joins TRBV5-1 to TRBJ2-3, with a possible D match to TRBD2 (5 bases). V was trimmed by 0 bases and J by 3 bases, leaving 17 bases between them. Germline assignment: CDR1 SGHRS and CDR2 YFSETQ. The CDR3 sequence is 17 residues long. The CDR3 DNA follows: TGCGCCAGCAGCTTGGTTCTTGGCGGGCAGATTACAGATACGCAGTATTTT. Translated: CASSLVLGGQITDTQYF.

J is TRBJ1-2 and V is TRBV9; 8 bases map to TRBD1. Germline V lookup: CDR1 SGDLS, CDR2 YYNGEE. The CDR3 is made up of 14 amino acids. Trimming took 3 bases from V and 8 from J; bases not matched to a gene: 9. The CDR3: CASSGSGGALGYTF. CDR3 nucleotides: TGTGCCAGCAGCGGATCAGGGGGCGCGTTAGGCTACACCTTC.

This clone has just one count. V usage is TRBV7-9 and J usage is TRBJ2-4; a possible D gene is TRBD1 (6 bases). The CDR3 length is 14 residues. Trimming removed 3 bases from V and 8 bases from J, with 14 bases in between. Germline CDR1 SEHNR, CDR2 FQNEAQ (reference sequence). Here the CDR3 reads CASSFWGREDIQYF. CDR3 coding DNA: TGTGCCAGCAGCTTCTGGGGGCGCGAGGACATTCAGTACTTC.

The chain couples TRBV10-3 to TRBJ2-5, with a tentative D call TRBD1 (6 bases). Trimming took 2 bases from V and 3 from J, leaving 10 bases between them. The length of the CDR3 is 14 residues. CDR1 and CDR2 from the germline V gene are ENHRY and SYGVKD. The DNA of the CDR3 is TGTGCCATCAGTGAGGGACAGCACGAAGAGACCCAGTACTTC. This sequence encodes CAISEGQHEETQYF.

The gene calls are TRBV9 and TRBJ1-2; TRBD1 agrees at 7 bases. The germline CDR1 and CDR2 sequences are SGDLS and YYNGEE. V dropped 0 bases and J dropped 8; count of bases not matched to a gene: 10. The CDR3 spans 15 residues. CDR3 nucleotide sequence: TGTGCCAGCAGCGTAGCAAACAGGGGTTCGGAAGGCTACACCTTC. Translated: CASSVANRGSEGYTF. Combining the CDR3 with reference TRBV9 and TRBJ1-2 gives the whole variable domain DSGVTQTPKHLITATGQRVTLRCSPRSGDLSVYWYQQSLDQGLQFLIQYYNGEERAKGNILERFSAQQFPDLHSELNLSSLELGDSALYFCASSVANRGSEGYTFGSGTRLTVV.

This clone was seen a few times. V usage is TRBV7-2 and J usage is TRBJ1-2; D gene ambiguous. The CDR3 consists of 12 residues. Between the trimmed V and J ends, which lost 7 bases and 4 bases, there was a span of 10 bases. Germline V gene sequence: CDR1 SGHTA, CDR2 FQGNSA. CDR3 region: CASTLGSYGYTF. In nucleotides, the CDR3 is TGTGCCAGCACCCTCGGGTCCTATGGCTACACCTTC.

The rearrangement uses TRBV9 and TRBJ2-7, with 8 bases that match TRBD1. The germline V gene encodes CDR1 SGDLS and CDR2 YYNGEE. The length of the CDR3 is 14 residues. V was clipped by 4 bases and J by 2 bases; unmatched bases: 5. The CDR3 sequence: CASSPDRVPYEQYF. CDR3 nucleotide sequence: TGTGCCAGCAGCCCGGACAGGGTCCCCTACGAGCAGTACTTC.